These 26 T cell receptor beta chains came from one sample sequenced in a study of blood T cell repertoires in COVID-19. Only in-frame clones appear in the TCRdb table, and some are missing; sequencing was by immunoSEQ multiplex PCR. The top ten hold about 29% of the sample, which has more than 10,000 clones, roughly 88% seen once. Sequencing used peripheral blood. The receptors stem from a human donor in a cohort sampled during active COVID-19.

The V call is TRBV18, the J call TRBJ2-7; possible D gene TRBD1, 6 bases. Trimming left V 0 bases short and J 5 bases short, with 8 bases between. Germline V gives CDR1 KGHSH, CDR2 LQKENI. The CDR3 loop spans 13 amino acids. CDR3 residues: CASSPPSGDEQYF. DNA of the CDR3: TGTGCCAGCTCACCACCGTCAGGGGACGAGCAGTACTTC.

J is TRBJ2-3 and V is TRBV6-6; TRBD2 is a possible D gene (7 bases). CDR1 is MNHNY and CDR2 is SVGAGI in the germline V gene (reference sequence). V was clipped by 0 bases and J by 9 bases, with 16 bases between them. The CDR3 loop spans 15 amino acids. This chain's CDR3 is CASSYSQGGQGTQYF. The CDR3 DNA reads TGTGCCAGCAGTTACTCACAGGGAGGGCAGGGCACGCAGTATTTT.

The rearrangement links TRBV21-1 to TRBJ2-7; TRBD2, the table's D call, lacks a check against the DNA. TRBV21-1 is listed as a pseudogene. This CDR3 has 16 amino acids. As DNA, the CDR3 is TGTGCCAGCAGCAAAAGGCCTAGCGGGGGGACCTACGAGCAGTACTTC. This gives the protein CASSKRPSGGTYEQYF.

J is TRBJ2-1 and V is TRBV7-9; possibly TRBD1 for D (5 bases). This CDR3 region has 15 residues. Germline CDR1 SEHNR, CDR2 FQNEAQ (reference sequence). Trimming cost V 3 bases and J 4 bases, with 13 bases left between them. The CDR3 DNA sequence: TGTGCCAGCAGCTTTGGGGCAGAAGGATACAATGAGCAGTTCTTC. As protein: CASSFGAEGYNEQFF.

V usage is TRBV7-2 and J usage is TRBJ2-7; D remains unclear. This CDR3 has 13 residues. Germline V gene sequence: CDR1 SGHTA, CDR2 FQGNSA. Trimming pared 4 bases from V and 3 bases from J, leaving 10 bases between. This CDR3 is CASSSAAHYEQYF. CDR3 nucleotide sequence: TGTGCCAGCAGCTCCGCGGCACACTACGAGCAGTACTTC. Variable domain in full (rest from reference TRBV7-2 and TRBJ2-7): GAGVSQSPSNKVTEKGKDVELRCDPISGHTALYWYRQSLGQGLEFLIYFQGNSAPDKSGLPSDRFSAERTGGSVSTLTIQRTQQEDSAVYLCASSSAAHYEQYFGPGTRLTVT.

The CDR3 loop reads CASSLTSGSAETQYF. The CDR3 DNA reads TGTGCCAGCAGCTTGACTAGCGGGAGCGCGGAGACCCAGTACTTC. The rearrangement uses TRBV7-7 and TRBJ2-5; 12 bases are a match to TRBD2. V was pared by 3 bases and J by 5 bases, with 4 bases of the junction left unmatched. Germline V gene lookup returns CDR1 SSHAT and CDR2 FNYEAQ (reference sequence). The CDR3 contains 15 residues.

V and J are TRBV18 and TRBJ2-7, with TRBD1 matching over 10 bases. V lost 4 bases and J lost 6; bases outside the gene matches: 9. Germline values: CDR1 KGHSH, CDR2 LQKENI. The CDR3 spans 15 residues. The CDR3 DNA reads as TGTGCCAGCTCACGACAGACAGGGGGCGAAGGCGAGCAGTACTTC. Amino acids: CASSRQTGGEGEQYF.

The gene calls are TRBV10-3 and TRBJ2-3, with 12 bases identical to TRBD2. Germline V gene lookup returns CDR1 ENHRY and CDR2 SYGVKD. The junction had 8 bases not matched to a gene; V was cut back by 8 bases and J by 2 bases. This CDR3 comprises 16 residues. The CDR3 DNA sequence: TGTGCCATCGGCGCCCTAGCGGGGGGGGTCACAGATACGCAGTATTTT. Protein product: CAIGALAGGVTDTQYF.

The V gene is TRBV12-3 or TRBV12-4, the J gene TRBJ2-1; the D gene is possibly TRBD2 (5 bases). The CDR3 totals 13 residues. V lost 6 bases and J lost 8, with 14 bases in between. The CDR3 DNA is TGTGCCAGCAGGGACTCGAGGATCGATGAGCAGTTCTTC. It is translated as CASRDSRIDEQFF.

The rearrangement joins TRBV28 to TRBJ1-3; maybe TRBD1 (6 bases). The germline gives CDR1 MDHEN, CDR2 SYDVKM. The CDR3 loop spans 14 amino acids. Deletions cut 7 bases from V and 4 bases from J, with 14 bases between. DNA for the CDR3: TGTGCCAGCACAAACCAGGGGTACGGAAACACCATATATTTT. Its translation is CASTNQGYGNTIYF.

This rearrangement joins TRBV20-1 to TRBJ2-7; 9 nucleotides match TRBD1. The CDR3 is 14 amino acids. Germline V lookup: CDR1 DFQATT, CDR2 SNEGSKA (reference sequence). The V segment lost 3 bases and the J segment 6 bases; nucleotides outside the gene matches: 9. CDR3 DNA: TGCAGTGCTAGTGACGATGGGACAGGGTTCGAGCAGTACTTC. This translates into CSASDDGTGFEQYF.

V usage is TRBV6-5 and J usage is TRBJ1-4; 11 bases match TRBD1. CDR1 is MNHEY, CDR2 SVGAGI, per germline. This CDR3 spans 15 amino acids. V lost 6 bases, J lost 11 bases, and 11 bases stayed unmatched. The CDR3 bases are TGTGCCAGCAGCCCAGAAGTCGGGACAGGGGGGAAACTGTTTTTT. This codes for CASSPEVGTGGKLFF.

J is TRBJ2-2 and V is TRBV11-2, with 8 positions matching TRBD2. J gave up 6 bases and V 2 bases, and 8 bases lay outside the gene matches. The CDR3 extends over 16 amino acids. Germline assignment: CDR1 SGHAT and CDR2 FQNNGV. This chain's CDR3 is CASSLQSGRAAGELFF. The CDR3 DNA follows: TGTGCCAGCAGCTTACAATCCGGGAGGGCCGCCGGGGAGCTGTTTTTT.

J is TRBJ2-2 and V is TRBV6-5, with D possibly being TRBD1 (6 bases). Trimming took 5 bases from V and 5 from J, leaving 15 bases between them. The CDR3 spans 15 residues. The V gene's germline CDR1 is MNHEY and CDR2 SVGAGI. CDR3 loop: CASSPRDKATGELFF. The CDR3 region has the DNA TGTGCCAGCAGTCCTCGGGACAAAGCAACCGGGGAGCTGTTTTTT.

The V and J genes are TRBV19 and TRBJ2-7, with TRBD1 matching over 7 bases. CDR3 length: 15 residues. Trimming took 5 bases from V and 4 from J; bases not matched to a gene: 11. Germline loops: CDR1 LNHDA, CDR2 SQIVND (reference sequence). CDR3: CASSPFIQGEYEQYF. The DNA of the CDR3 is TGTGCCAGTAGTCCCTTCATTCAGGGGGAATACGAGCAGTACTTC. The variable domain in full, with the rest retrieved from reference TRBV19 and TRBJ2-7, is DGGITQSPKYLFRKEGQNVTLSCEQNLNHDAMYWYRQDPGQGLRLIYYSQIVNDFQKGDIAEGYSVSREKKESFPLTVTSAQKNPTAFYLCASSPFIQGEYEQYFGPGTRLTVT.

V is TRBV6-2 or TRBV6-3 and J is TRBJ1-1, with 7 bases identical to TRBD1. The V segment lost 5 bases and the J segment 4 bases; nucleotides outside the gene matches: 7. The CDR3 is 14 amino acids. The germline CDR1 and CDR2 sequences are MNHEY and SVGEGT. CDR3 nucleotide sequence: TGTGCCAGCAGTACGACCTCAGGGGGCACTGAAGCTTTCTTT. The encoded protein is CASSTTSGGTEAFF.

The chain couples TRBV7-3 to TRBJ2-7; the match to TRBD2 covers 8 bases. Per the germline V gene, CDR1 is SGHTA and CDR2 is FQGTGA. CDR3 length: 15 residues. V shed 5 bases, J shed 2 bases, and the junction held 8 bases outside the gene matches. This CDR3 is CASSPEGGGTYEQYF. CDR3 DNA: TGTGCCAGCAGCCCAGAAGGCGGGGGGACCTACGAGCAGTACTTC.

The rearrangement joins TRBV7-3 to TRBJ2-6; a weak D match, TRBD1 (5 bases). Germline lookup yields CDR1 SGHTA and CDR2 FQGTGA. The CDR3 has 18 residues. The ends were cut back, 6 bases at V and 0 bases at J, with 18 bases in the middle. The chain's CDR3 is CASRPLPGKGSGANVLTF. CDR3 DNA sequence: TGTGCCAGCAGGCCCCTCCCAGGGAAAGGCTCTGGGGCCAACGTCCTGACTTTC.

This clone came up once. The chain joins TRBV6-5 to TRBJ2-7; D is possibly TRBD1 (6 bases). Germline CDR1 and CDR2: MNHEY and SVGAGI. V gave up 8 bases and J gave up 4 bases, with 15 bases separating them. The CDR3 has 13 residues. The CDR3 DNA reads TGTGCCAGCGGAAAACAGGGCCCGTACGAGCAGTACTTC. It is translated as CASGKQGPYEQYF.

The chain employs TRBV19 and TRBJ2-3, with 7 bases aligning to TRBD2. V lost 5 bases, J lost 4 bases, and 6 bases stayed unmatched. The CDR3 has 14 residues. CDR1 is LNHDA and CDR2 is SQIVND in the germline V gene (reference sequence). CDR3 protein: CASSPRLAPDTQYF. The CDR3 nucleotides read TGTGCCAGTAGTCCGCGACTAGCCCCAGATACGCAGTATTTT.

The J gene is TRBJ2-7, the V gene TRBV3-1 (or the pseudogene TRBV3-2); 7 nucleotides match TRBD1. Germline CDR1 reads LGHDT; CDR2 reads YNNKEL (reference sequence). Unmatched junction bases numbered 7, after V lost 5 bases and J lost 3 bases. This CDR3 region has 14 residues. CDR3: CASSYYDRVYEQYF. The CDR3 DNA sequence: TGTGCCAGCAGCTATTACGACAGGGTCTACGAGCAGTACTTC.

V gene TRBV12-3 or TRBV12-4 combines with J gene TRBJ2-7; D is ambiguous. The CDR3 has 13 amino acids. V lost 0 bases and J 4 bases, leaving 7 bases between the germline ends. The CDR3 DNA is TGTGCCAGCAGTTTAGCGGGCCAATACGAGCAGTACTTC. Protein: CASSLAGQYEQYF.

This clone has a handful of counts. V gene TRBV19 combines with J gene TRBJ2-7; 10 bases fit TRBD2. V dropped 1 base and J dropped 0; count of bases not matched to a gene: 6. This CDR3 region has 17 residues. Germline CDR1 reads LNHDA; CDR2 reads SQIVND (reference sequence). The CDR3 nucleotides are TGTGCCAGTAGTATAGTCATAACTAGCGGGAACTCCTACGAGCAGTACTTC. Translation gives CASSIVITSGNSYEQYF.

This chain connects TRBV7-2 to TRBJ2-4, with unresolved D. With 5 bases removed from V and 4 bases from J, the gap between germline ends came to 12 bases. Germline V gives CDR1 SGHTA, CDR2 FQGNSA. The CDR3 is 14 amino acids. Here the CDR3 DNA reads TGTGCCAGCAGCCCATTAGACTCGAAAAACATTCAGTACTTC. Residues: CASSPLDSKNIQYF.

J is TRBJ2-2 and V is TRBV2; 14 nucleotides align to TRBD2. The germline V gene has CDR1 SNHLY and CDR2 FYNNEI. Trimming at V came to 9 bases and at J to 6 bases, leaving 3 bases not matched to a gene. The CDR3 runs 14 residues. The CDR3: CASRTSGGSGELFF. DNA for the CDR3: TGTGCCAGTCGGACTAGCGGGGGGTCCGGGGAGCTGTTTTTT.

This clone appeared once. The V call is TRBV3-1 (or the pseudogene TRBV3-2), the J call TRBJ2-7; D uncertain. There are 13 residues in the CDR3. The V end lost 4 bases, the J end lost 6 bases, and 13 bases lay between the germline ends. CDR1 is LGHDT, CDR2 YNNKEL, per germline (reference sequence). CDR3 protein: CASSRNAALEQYF. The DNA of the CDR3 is TGTGCCAGCAGCCGCAACGCGGCCCTCGAGCAGTACTTC.